This T cell receptor beta chain was documented in a study of human T cells and chemical hapten exposure. Study-wide findings and caveats: Counts of expanded TCRs at PT1 were positively correlated with patch test score. With regard to DPC sensitization, TCRs above 1 in 1000 frequency did not change.

This clonotype occurred many times. Its specificity is not known. TCRdb re-analysed the RACE reads in MiXCR, keeping a single row per CDR3 protein. The sample yields 330,000 or so distinct CDR3 sequences, about 6% seen once. The time point was: patch test 2, 6 weeks after DPC sensitization. Treatment defined: therapeutic diphenylcyclopropenone sensitization with weekly scalp DPC. Each patch test followed a blood draw. The sequence derives from a woman between 18 and 29 years old with alopecia areata. Some clones in this sample may be carry-over from other donors' samples. This sample comprised whole blood, obtained in connection with sensitization to the hapten diphenylcyclopropenone (DPC).

The CDR3, as DNA: TGTGCCAGCAGCCACGGAATGAACACTGAAGCTTTCTTT. Encoded protein: CASSHGMNTEAFF. The chain couples TRBV3-1 to TRBJ1-1; no firm D call. Trimming removed 3 bases at V and 0 bases at J, with 5 bases between. The CDR3 contains 13 residues. Germline V gives CDR1 LGHDT, CDR2 YNNKEL (reference sequence). Looking up the rest from reference TRBV3-1 and TRBJ1-1 gives the full variable domain: DTAVSQTPKYLVTQMGNDKSIKCEQNLGHDTMYWYKQDSKKFLKIMFSYNNKELIINETVPNRFSPKSPDKAHLNLHINSLELGDSAVYFCASSHGMNTEAFFGQGTRLTVV.